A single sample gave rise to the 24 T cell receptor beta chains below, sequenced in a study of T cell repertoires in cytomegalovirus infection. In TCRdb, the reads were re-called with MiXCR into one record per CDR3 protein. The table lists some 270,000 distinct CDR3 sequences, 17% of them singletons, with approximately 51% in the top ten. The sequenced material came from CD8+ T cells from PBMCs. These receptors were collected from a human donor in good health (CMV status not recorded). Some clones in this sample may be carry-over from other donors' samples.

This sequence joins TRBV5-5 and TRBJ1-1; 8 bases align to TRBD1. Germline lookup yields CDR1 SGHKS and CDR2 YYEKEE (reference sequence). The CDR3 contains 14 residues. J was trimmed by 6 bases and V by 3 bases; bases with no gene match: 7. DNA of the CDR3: TGTGCCAGCAGCTGGACAGGGCCGGGGGCTGAAGCTTTCTTT. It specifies CASSWTGPGAEAFF.

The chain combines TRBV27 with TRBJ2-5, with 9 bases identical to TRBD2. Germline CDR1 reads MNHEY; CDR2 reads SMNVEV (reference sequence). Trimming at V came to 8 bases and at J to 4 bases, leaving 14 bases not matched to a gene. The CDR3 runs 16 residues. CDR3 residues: CASGSDGLAFGETQYF. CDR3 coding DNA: TGTGCCAGCGGTAGCGACGGACTAGCGTTCGGAGAGACCCAGTACTTC.

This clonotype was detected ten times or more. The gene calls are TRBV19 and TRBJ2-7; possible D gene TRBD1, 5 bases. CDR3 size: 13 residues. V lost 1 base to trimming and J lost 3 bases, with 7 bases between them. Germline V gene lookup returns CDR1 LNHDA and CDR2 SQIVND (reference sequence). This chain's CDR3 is CASSIGQNYEQYF. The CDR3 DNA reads TGTGCCAGTAGTATAGGACAGAACTACGAGCAGTACTTC.

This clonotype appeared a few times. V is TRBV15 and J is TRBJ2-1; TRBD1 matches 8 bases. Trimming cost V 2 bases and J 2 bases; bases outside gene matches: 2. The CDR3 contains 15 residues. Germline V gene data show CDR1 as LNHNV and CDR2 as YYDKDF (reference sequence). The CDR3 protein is CATSRTGGPYNEQFF. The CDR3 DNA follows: TGTGCCACCAGCAGAACAGGGGGTCCCTACAATGAGCAGTTCTTC.

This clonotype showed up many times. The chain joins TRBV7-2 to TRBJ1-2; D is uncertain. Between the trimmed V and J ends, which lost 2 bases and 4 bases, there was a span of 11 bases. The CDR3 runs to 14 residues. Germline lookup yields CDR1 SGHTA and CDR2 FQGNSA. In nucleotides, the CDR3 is TGTGCCAGCAGCTTACCGGGTACGGCCTATGGCTACACCTTC. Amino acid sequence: CASSLPGTAYGYTF.

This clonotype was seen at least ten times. CDR3 loop: CASSLEGAGNSPLHF. The DNA of the CDR3 is TGTGCCAGCAGCCTAGAGGGGGCTGGCAATTCACCCCTCCACTTT. The genes are TRBV7-2 and TRBJ1-6, with 7 bases lining up with TRBD1. With 5 bases clipped from V and 7 bases from J, the junction kept 8 bases outside the gene matches. CDR1 and CDR2 from the germline V gene are SGHTA and FQGNSA. The CDR3 has 15 residues.

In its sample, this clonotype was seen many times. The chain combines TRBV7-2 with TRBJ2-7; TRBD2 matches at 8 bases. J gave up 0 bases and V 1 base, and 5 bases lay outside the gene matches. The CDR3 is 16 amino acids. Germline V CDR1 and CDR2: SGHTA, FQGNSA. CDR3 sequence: CASSLDSAGVSYEQYF. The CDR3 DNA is TGTGCCAGCAGCTTAGACTCAGCGGGGGTCTCCTACGAGCAGTACTTC.

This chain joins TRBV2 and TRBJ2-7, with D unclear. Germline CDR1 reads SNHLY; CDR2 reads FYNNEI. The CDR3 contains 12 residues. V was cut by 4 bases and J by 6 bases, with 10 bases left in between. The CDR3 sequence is CASSGGRTEQYF. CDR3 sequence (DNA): TGTGCCAGCAGTGGTGGCCGTACCGAGCAGTACTTC.

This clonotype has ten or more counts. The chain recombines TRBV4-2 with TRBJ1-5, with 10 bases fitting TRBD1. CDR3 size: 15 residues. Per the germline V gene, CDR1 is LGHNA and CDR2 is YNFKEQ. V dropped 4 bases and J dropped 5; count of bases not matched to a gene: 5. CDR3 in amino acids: CASSPRTGGDQPQHF. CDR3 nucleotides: TGTGCCAGCAGCCCCCGGACAGGGGGGGATCAGCCCCAGCATTTT.

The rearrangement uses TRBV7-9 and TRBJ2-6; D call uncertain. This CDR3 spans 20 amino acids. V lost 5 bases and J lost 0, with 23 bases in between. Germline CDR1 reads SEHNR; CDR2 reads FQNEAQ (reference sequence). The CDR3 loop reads CASSPTSTHRAPSGANVLTF. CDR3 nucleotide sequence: TGTGCCAGCAGCCCAACCAGCACTCACCGGGCGCCCTCTGGGGCCAACGTCCTGACTTTC.

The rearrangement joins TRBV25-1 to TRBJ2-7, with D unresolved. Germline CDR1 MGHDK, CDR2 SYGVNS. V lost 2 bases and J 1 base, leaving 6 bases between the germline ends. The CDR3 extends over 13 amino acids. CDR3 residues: CASSEGSSYEQYF. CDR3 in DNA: TGTGCCAGCAGTGAAGGTAGTTCCTACGAGCAGTACTTC.

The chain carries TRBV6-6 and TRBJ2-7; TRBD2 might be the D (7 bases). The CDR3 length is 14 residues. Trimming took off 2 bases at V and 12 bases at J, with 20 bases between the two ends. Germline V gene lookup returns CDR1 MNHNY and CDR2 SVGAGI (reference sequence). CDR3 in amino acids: CASSYGGALGTGYF. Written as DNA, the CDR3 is TGTGCCAGCAGTTACGGGGGGGCCTTGGGAACGGGGTACTTC.

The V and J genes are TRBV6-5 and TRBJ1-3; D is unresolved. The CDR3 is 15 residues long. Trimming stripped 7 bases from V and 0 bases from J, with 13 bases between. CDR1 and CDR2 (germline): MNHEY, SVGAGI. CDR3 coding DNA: TGTGCCAGCAATTCCGACTGGAGCTCTGGAAACACCATATATTTT. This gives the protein CASNSDWSSGNTIYF.

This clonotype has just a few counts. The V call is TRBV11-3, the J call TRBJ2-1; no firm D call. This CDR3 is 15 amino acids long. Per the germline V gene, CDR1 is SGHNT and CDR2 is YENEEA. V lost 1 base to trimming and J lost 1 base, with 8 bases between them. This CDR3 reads CASSLGQMSYNEQFF. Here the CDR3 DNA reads TGTGCCAGCAGCTTAGGGCAGATGTCCTACAATGAGCAGTTCTTC.

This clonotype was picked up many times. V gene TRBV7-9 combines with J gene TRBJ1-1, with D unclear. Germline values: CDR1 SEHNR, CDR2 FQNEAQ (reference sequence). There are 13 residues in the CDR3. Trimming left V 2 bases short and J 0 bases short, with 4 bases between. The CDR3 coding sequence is TGTGCCAGCAGCTTACAGGTGAACACTGAAGCTTTCTTT. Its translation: CASSLQVNTEAFF. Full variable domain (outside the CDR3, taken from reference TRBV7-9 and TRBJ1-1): DTGVSQNPRHKITKRGQNVTFRCDPISEHNRLYWYRQTLGQGPEFLTYFQNEAQLEKSRLLSDRFSAERPKGSFSTLEIQRTEQGDSAMYLCASSLQVNTEAFFGQGTRLTVV.

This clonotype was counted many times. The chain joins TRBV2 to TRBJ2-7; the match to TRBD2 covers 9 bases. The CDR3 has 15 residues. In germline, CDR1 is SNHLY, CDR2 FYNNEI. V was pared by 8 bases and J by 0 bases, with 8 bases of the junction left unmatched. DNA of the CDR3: TGTGCCAGCGACATAGCGGGGGACGTCTCCTACGAGCAGTACTTC. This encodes CASDIAGDVSYEQYF.

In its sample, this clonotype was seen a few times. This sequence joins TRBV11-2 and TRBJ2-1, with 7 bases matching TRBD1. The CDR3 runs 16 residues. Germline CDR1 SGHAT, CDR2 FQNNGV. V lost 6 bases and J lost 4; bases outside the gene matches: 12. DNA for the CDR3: TGTGCCAGCAGTCTAGGCCCCACACAGGGGTACAATGAGCAGTTCTTC. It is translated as CASSLGPTQGYNEQFF.

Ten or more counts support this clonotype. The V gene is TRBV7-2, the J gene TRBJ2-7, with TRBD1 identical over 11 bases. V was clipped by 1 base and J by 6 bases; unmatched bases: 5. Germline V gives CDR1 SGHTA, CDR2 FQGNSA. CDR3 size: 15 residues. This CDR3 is CASSLGRTGGSEQYF. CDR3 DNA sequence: TGTGCCAGCAGCTTAGGGCGGACAGGGGGCAGCGAGCAGTACTTC.

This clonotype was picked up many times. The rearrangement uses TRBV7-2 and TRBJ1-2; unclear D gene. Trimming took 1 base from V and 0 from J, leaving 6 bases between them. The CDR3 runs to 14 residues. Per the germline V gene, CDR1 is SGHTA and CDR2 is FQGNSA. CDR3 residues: CASSLGQTNYGYTF. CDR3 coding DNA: TGTGCCAGCAGCTTAGGCCAGACTAACTATGGCTACACCTTC.

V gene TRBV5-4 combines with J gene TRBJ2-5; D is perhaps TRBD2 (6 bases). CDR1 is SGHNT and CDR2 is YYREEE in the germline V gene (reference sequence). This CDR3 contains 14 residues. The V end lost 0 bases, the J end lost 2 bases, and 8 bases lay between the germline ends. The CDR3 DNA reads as TGTGCCAGCAGCTTGGAGGGACTGCAAGAGACCCAGTACTTC. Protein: CASSLEGLQETQYF. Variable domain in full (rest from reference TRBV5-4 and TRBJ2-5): ETGVTQSPTHLIKTRGQQVTLRCSSQSGHNTVSWYQQALGQGPQFIFQYYREEENGRGNFPPRFSGLQFPNYSSELNVNALELDDSALYLCASSLEGLQETQYFGPGTRLLVL.

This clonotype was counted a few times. CDR3 sequence reads: CASSSVVMKTQYF. DNA of the CDR3: TGTGCCAGCAGTTCGGTCGTGATGAAGACCCAGTACTTC. The J gene is TRBJ2-5, the V gene TRBV12-3 or TRBV12-4, with unresolved D. V lost 4 bases and J lost 6, with 12 bases in between. The length of the CDR3 is 13 residues.

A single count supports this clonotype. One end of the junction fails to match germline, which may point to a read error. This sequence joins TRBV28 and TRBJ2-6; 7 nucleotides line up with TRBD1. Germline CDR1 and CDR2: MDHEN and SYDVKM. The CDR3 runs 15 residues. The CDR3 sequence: CASSRGTAGANGLTF. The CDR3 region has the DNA TGTGCCAGCAGTAGAGGGACAGCTGGGGCCAACGGCCTGACTTTC. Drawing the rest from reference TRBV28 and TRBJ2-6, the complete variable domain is DVKVTQSSRYLVKRTGEKVFLECVQDMDHENMFWYRQDPGLGLRLIYFSYDVKMKEKGDIPEGYSVSREKKERFSLILESASTNQTSMYLCASSRGTAGANGLTFGAGSRLTVL.

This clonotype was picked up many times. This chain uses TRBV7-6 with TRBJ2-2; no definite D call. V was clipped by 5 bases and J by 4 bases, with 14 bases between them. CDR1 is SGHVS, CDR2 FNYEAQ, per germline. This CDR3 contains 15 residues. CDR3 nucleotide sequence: TGTGCCAGCAGCCTACGTGACTTGGGCACCGGGGAGCTGTTTTTT. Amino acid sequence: CASSLRDLGTGELFF.

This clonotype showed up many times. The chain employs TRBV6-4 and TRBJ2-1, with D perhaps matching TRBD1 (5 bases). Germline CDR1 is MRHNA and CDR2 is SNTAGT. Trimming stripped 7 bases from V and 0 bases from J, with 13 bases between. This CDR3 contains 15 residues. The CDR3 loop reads CASTPTESSYNEQFF. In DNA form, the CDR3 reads TGTGCCAGCACCCCGACAGAAAGCTCCTACAATGAGCAGTTCTTC.